These T cell receptor beta chains were read from a single sample in a study of T cell changes during pregnancy in multiple sclerosis. Assay used: immunoSEQ multiplex PCR; TCRdb lists only in-frame clones, some missing. The table lists tens of thousands of clones, almost 90% of them singletons. Sequenced material: peripheral blood, taken in the second trimester of pregnancy. These receptors came from a female donor in good health, enrolled as a control in a pregnancy study. The conserved cysteine and the conserved F or W are not part of the CDR3 here.

cdr3_aa: AIRQGPDSNQPQH; j_call: TRBJ1-5; v_call: TRBV10-3
cdr3_aa: ASSLSSGSRETQY; j_call: TRBJ2-5; v_call: TRBV27
cdr3_aa: ASNGGSGNTIY; j_call: TRBJ1-3; v_call: TRBV6-6
cdr3_aa: ASSRHLGTGEETQY; j_call: TRBJ2-5; v_call: TRBV7-2
cdr3_aa: ASSLEGSSGGTLAKNIQY; j_call: TRBJ2-4; v_call: TRBV13
cdr3_aa: ASSMVGQAIQETQY; j_call: TRBJ2-5; v_call: TRBV5-1
cdr3_aa: AISEEGLATGELF; j_call: TRBJ2-2; v_call: TRBV10-3
cdr3_aa: ASSLSQGGGYT; j_call: TRBJ1-2; v_call: TRBV13
cdr3_aa: ASSLNREGQETQY; j_call: TRBJ2-5; v_call: TRBV5-4
cdr3_aa: ASRAGTGVGGELF; j_call: TRBJ2-2; v_call: TRBV4-1
cdr3_aa: ASSSTGGNYEQY; j_call: TRBJ2-7; v_call: TRBV18
cdr3_aa: ASSYIRVVGYNEQF; j_call: TRBJ2-1; v_call: TRBV6-5
cdr3_aa: ASRREGNQPQH; j_call: TRBJ1-5; v_call: TRBV2
cdr3_aa: ASRQPTENEQF; j_call: TRBJ2-1; v_call: TRBV5-1
cdr3_aa: ASSLGQAEAF; j_call: TRBJ1-1; v_call: TRBV6-6
cdr3_aa: ASSYKGNQPQH; j_call: TRBJ1-5; v_call: TRBV27
cdr3_aa: ASSTGASGNTIY; j_call: TRBJ1-3; v_call: TRBV2
cdr3_aa: ASSYGTSGSSYEQY; j_call: TRBJ2-7; v_call: TRBV6-5
cdr3_aa: ASSLGRAGVGTKGSEQF; j_call: TRBJ2-1; v_call: TRBV11-2
cdr3_aa: AWTPGLKDTQY; j_call: TRBJ2-3; v_call: TRBV30
cdr3_aa: ASSFGTGGYGELF; j_call: TRBJ2-2; v_call: TRBV4-1
cdr3_aa: ASSQEGGGSYEQY; j_call: TRBJ2-7; v_call: TRBV4-1
cdr3_aa: ASSLGGSAGGPGEQF; j_call: TRBJ2-1; v_call: TRBV5-1
cdr3_aa: ASSDSPGTGLETQY; j_call: TRBJ2-5; v_call: TRBV6-4
cdr3_aa: ASSPDREGNTIY; j_call: TRBJ1-3; v_call: TRBV5-1
cdr3_aa: ASPVDRSTEAF; j_call: TRBJ1-1; v_call: TRBV9
cdr3_aa: ASSIGAGGAGETQY; j_call: TRBJ2-5; v_call: TRBV19
cdr3_aa: ASSVGSQPQH; j_call: TRBJ1-5; v_call: TRBV13
cdr3_aa: ASSKHRETNYGYT; j_call: TRBJ1-2; v_call: TRBV7-2
cdr3_aa: ASSSQDTQY; j_call: TRBJ2-3; v_call: TRBV5-8
cdr3_aa: ASSNTVFLQGGGYEQY; j_call: TRBJ2-7; v_call: TRBV19
cdr3_aa: ASSISGSTYEQY; j_call: TRBJ2-7; v_call: TRBV6-5
cdr3_aa: ASSIGQGNTEAF; j_call: TRBJ1-1; v_call: TRBV19
cdr3_aa: ASSPTGVAYNSPLH; j_call: TRBJ1-6; v_call: TRBV19
cdr3_aa: ASSLLQGYYEQY; j_call: TRBJ2-7; v_call: TRBV11-2
cdr3_aa: ASSGGTGAETQY; j_call: TRBJ2-5; v_call: TRBV5-1
cdr3_aa: ATSPRAGLDEQY; j_call: TRBJ2-7; v_call: TRBV15
cdr3_aa: ASSFSEGGVDTQY; j_call: TRBJ2-3; v_call: TRBV28
cdr3_aa: ASSEQISGANVLT; j_call: TRBJ2-6; v_call: TRBV10-2
cdr3_aa: ASSSSSGANVLT; j_call: TRBJ2-6; v_call: TRBV27
cdr3_aa: ASLTSGGAGYNEQF; j_call: TRBJ2-1; v_call: TRBV5-4
cdr3_aa: ASHPGAANEKLF; j_call: TRBJ1-4; v_call: TRBV30
cdr3_aa: ASSLERGRTEAF; j_call: TRBJ1-1; v_call: TRBV5-1
cdr3_aa: ASSDSTGQGTIY; j_call: TRBJ1-3; v_call: TRBV2
cdr3_aa: ASSLGVGGHTDTQY; j_call: TRBJ2-3; v_call: TRBV11-2
cdr3_aa: ANPTPRDRGYNEQF; j_call: TRBJ2-1; v_call: TRBV10-1
cdr3_aa: ASSSGTRDTGELF; j_call: TRBJ2-2; v_call: TRBV5-4
cdr3_aa: ASSYSMSGNEQF; j_call: TRBJ2-1; v_call: TRBV6-5
cdr3_aa: AIRGGSSHEQY; j_call: TRBJ2-7; v_call: TRBV6-5
cdr3_aa: ASSEAGQLFGQY; j_call: TRBJ2-7; v_call: TRBV6-1
cdr3_aa: ASSKRGQGVYEQY; j_call: TRBJ2-7; v_call: TRBV28
cdr3_aa: ASSALDSSSGNTIY; j_call: TRBJ1-3; v_call: TRBV9
cdr3_aa: ASSFRDSSYEQY; j_call: TRBJ2-7; v_call: TRBV2
cdr3_aa: ASSTGGYTEAF; j_call: TRBJ1-1; v_call: TRBV5-6
cdr3_aa: AWTVSRASLSYT; j_call: TRBJ1-2; v_call: TRBV30
cdr3_aa: ASSYWGQGQETQY; j_call: TRBJ2-5; v_call: TRBV6-7
cdr3_aa: ASSLAQPGGYT; j_call: TRBJ1-2; v_call: TRBV7-9
cdr3_aa: AWRGLASGSRAYNEQF; j_call: TRBJ2-1; v_call: TRBV30
cdr3_aa: ASSLSLAGTTDTQY; j_call: TRBJ2-3; v_call: TRBV13
cdr3_aa: ASSGGEAGELF; j_call: TRBJ2-2; v_call: TRBV5-6